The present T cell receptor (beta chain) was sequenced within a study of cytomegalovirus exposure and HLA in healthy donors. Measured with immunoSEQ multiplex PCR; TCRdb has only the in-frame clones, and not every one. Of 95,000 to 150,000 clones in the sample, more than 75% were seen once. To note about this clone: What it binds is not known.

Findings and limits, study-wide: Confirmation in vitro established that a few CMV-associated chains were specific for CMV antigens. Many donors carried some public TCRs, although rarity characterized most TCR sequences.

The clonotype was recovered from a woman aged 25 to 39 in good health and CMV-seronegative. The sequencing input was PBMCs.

The CDR3 region is CASSPGTGTYEQYF. The CDR3, as DNA: TGTGCCAGCAGCCCCGGGACAGGGACCTACGAGCAGTACTTC. The chain couples TRBV13 to TRBJ2-7, with 9 bases fitting TRBD1. Germline V gene data show CDR1 as PRHDT and CDR2 as FYEKMQ (reference sequence). The CDR3 contains 14 residues. Trimming cost V 5 bases and J 2 bases; bases outside gene matches: 4.